Each of the 3 T cell receptor beta chains below was sequenced from the same sample in a study of technical replicates of blood from a few donors listed by TCRdb under 2017. The library was generated by the immunoSEQ multiplex PCR assay. Drawn from immuneACCESS, this table holds only the in-frame rearrangements with V and J called that TCRdb kept. Clones are partly lost; checked studies trace under half to an unresolved V gene and leave the rest unexplained. This sample lists about 97,000 clones; about 95% were detected once. The ten largest make up roughly 0.31% of the sample. The material sequenced was T cells isolated from PBMCs. These receptors were taken from a human donor in good health.

The chain combines TRBV19 with TRBJ1-4; unclear D gene. Trimming pared 6 bases from V and 1 base from J, leaving 12 bases between. CDR1 LNHDA and CDR2 SQIVND come from the germline V gene (reference sequence). CDR3 length: 15 amino acids. The CDR3 spells CASSRVDLTNEKLFF. The CDR3 region has the DNA TGTGCCAGTAGCCGTGTGGACTTAACTAATGAAAAACTGTTTTTT.

Here the CDR3 DNA reads TGTGCCAGCAGCCTTCAGGGGGGCTCTGGAAACACCATATATTTT. Translating gives CASSLQGGSGNTIYF. The gene calls are TRBV7-9 and TRBJ1-3, with TRBD1 matching 7 bases. Germline V lookup: CDR1 SEHNR, CDR2 FQNEAQ (reference sequence). CDR3 length: 15 amino acids. Germline trimming cut 5 bases from V and 0 bases from J; bases unmatched to any gene: 4. The variable domain in full, completed from reference TRBV7-9 and TRBJ1-3, reads DTGVSQNPRHKITKRGQNVTFRCDPISEHNRLYWYRQTLGQGPEFLTYFQNEAQLEKSRLLSDRFSAERPKGSFSTLEIQRTEQGDSAMYLCASSLQGGSGNTIYFGEGSWLTVV.

The chain recombines TRBV9 with TRBJ1-1; D is unresolved. The V gene's germline CDR1 is SGDLS and CDR2 YYNGEE. The germline V and J ends were trimmed by 2 bases and 5 bases, with 13 bases remaining between them. This CDR3 contains 14 residues. CDR3 in amino acids: CASSVEPWATEAFF. The CDR3 DNA is TGTGCCAGCAGCGTCGAGCCCTGGGCGACTGAAGCTTTCTTT.